These 3 T cell receptor beta chains originate from one sample sequenced in a study of cytomegalovirus exposure and HLA in healthy donors. PCR employed 60 Vbeta and 13 Jbeta primers. TCRdb keeps only in-frame clones here, not all; method: immunoSEQ multiplex PCR. Of approximately 98,000 clones listed, about 80% are singletons. The sequencing sample was made of PBMCs. These receptors were taken from a man aged 18 to 30 in good health and CMV-seropositive.

This clone was picked up a small number of times. The rearrangement uses TRBV10-3 and TRBJ1-1; 7 bases are a match to TRBD1. V was clipped by 7 bases and J by 5 bases; unmatched bases: 10. This CDR3 has 14 amino acids. Germline loops: CDR1 ENHRY, CDR2 SYGVKD. For the CDR3, the DNA is TGTGCCATCACCGACAGGGCGGATTGGACTGAAGCTTTCTTT. Its protein is CAITDRADWTEAFF.

The CDR3 region is CATLRGGPHTGELFF. CDR3 DNA sequence: TGTGCCACCTTGAGGGGGGGGCCTCACACCGGGGAGCTGTTTTTT. The chain joins TRBV2 to TRBJ2-2; TRBD2 might be the D (7 bases). V shed 10 bases and J shed 3 bases, with 18 bases lying between them. The CDR3 is 15 amino acids. Looked up from germline, CDR1 is SNHLY and CDR2 is FYNNEI.

This chain joins TRBV5-1 and TRBJ1-1; TRBD1 agrees at 7 bases. The CDR3 contains 16 residues. The germline V gene has CDR1 SGHRS and CDR2 YFSETQ. V dropped 0 bases and J dropped 1; count of bases not matched to a gene: 6. Written as DNA, the CDR3 is TGCGCCAGCAGCTTGGACCCCAGGGGGAAGAACACTGAAGCTTTCTTT. Its translation: CASSLDPRGKNTEAFF.